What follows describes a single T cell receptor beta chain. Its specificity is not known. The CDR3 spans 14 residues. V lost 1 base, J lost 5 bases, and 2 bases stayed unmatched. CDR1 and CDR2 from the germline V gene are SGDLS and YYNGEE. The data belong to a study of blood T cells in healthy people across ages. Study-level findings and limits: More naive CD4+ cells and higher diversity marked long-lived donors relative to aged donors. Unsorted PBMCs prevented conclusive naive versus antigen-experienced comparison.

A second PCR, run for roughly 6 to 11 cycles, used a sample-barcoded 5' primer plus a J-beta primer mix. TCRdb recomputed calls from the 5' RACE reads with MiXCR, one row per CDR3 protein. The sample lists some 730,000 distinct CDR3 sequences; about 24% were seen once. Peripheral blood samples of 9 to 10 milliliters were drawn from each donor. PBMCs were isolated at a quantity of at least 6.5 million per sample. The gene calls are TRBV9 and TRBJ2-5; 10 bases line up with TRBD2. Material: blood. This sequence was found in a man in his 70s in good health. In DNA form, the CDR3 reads TGTGCCAGCAGCGTAACTAGCGGGATGGAGACCCAGTACTTC. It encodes CASSVTSGMETQYF.